This TCR beta chain was sequenced in a study of blood T cell repertoires in COVID-19. In the study overall: Samples representing acute and convalescent COVID-19 were sourced from the United States, Italy and Spain. PBMCs, B-cell-depleted T cells, or T cells were the source of the cDNA or gDNA that made up the material.

This CDR3 is 15 amino acids long. Germline trimming cut 5 bases from V and 3 bases from J; bases unmatched to any gene: 6. The germline V gene encodes CDR1 MNHEY and CDR2 SVGAGI. In the original processing: Reference gene primers were amplified, and this amplification served to estimate nucleated cell counts. Sequencing was performed with immunoSEQ multiplex PCR; in TCRdb, only in-frame clones are kept and a portion is missing. Clone size and the V and J calls come from that table; the DNA yielded D and trimming. The sample consists of about 170,000 clones, approximately 85% of them appearing once. Followed longitudinally, the Seattle patients had been enrolled during active infection.

The sequence derives from a man aged 80 or over with COVID-19, enrolled during active disease. V is TRBV6-5 and J is TRBJ2-1, with 8 bases matching TRBD2. What was sequenced was peripheral blood. CDR3: CASSRGTRGYNEQFF. The CDR3 DNA is TGTGCCAGCAGTAGAGGGACTAGAGGCTACAATGAGCAGTTCTTC.